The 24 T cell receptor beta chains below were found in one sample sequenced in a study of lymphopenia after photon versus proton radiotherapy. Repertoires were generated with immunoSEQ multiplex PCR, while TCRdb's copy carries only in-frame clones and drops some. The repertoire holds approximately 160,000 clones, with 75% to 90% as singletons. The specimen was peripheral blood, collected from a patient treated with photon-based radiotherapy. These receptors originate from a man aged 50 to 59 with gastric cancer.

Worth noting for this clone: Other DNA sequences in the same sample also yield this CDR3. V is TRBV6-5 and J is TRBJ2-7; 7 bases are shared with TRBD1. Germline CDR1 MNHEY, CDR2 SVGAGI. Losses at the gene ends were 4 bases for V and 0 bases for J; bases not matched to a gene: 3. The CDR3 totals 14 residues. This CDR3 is CASSSGTASYEQYF. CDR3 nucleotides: TGTGCCAGCAGTTCAGGGACAGCCTCCTACGAGCAGTACTTC.

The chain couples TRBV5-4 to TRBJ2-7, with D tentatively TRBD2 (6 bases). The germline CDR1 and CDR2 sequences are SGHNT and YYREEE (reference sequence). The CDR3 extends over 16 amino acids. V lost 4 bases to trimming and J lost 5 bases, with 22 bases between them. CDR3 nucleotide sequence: TGTGCCAGCAGCCCCCGCGGAGGGGTCAGGCTGCACGAGCAGTACTTC. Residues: CASSPRGGVRLHEQYF.

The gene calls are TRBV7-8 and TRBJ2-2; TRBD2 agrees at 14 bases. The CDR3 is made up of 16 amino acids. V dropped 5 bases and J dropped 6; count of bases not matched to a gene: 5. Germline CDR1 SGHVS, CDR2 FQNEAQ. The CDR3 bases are TGTGCCAGCAGCCAAGGACTAGCGGGAGGCCCCGGGGAGCTGTTTTTT. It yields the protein CASSQGLAGGPGELFF.

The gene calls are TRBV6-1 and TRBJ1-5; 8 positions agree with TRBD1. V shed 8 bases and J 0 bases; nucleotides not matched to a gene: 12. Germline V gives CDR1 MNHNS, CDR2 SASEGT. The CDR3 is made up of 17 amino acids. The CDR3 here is CASRARGQSLSNQPQHF. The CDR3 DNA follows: TGTGCCAGCCGTGCCAGGGGGCAGTCTCTTAGCAATCAGCCCCAGCATTTT.

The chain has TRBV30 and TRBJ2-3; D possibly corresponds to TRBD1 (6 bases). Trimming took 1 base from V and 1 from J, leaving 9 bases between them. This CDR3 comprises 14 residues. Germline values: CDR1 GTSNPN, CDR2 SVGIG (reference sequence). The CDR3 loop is CAWSGQVRTDTQYF. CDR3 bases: TGTGCCTGGAGTGGACAGGTTCGCACAGATACGCAGTATTTT.

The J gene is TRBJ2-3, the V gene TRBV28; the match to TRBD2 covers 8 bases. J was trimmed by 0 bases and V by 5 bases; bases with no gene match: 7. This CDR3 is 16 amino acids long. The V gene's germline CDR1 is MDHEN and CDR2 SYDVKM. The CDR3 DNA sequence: TGTGCCAGCAGTGACACTAGCGGAGGAAGCACAGATACGCAGTATTTT. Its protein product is CASSDTSGGSTDTQYF.

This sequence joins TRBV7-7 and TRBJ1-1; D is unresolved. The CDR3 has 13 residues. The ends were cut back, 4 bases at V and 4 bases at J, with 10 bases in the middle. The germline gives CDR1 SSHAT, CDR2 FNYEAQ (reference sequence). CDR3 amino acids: CASSSMDGTEAFF. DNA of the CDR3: TGTGCCAGCAGCTCGATGGATGGCACTGAAGCTTTCTTT.

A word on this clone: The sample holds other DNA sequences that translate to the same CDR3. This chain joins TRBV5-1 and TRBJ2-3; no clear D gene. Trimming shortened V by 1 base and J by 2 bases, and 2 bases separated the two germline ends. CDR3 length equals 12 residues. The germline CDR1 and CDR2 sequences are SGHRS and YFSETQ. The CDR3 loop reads CASSLSTDTQYF. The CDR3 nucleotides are TGCGCCAGCAGCTTGTCCACAGATACGCAGTATTTT.

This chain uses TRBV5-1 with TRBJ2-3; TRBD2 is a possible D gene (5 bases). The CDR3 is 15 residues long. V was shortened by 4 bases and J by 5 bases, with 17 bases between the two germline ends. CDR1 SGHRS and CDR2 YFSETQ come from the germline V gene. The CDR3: CASSRLPNSGDTQYF. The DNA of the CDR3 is TGCGCCAGCAGCCGACTCCCTAACAGCGGAGATACGCAGTATTTT.

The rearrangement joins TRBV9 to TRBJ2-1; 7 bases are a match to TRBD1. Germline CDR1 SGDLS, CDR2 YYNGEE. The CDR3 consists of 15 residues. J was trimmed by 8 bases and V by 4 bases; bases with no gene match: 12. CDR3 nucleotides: TGTGCCAGCAGCCCACAGTCCCGGGACAGTTATGAGCAGTTCTTC. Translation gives CASSPQSRDSYEQFF.

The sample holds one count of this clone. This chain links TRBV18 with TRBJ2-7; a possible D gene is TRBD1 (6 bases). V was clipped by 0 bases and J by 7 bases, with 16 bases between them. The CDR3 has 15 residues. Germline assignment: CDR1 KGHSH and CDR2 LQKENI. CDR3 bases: TGTGCCAGCTCACCACCGGCCGACAGGCTGGGGGAGCAGTACTTC. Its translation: CASSPPADRLGEQYF.

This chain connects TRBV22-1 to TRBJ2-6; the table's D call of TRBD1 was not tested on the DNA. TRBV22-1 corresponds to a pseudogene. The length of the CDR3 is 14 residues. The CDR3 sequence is CPGSEQSRANVLTF. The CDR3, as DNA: TGTCCTGGGAGCGAACAAAGTCGGGCCAACGTCCTGACTTTC.

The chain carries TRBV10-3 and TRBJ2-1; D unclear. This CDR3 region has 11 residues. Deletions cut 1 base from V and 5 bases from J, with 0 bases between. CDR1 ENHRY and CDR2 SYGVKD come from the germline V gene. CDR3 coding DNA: TGTGCCATCAGTGAGTACAATGAGCAGTTCTTC. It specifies CAISEYNEQFF.

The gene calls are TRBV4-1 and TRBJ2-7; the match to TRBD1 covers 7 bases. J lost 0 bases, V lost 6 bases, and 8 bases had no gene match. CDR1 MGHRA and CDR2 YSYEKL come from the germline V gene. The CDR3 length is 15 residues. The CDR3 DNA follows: TGCGCCAGCAGAATCGACAGGGCCTTCTCCTACGAGCAGTACTTC. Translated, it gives CASRIDRAFSYEQYF.

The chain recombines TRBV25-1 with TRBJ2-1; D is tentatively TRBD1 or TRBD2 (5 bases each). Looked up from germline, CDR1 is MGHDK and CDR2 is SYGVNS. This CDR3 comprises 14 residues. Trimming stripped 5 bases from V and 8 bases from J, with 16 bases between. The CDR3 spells CASSPRSGRDEQFF. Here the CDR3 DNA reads TGTGCCAGCAGTCCCCGGTCGGGACGCGATGAGCAGTTCTTC.

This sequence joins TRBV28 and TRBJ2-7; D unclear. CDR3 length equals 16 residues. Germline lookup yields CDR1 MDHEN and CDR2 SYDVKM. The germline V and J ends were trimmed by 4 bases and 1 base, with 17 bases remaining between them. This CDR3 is CASSYPPMGPSYEQYF. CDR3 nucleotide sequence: TGTGCCAGCAGTTACCCCCCCATGGGCCCGTCCTACGAGCAGTACTTC.

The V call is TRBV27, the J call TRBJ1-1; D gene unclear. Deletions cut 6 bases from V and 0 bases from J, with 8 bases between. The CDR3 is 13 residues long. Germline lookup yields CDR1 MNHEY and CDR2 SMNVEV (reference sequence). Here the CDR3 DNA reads TGTGCCAGCAGGGGAACAGTGAACACTGAAGCTTTCTTT. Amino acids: CASRGTVNTEAFF.

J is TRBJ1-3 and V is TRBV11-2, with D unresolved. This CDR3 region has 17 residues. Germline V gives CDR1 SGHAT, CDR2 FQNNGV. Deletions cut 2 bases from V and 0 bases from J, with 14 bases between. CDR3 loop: CASSLRATKFSGNTIYF. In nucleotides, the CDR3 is TGTGCCAGCAGCTTAAGAGCTACAAAATTCTCTGGAAACACCATATATTTT.

CDR3 sequence: CASSLGGVNTEAFF. The CDR3 nucleotides are TGTGCCAGCAGCTTGGGGGGAGTGAACACTGAAGCTTTCTTT. The chain is built from TRBV5-5 and TRBJ1-1; unclear D gene. From germline, CDR1 is SGHKS and CDR2 YYEKEE (reference sequence). The CDR3 loop spans 14 amino acids. V was trimmed by 0 bases and J by 0 bases, leaving 6 bases between them.

This chain's CDR3 is CASSPPGQSWGYTF. The DNA for the CDR3 is TGTGCCAGCTCACCACCGGGACAAAGTTGGGGCTACACCTTC. The chain joins TRBV18 to TRBJ1-2; TRBD1 might be the D (6 bases). This CDR3 has 14 residues. From germline, CDR1 is KGHSH and CDR2 LQKENI. With 0 bases removed from V and 8 bases from J, the gap between germline ends came to 13 bases.

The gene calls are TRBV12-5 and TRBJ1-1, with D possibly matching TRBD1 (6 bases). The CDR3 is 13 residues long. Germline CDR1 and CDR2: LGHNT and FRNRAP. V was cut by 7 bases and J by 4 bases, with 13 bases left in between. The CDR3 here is CASAQQGGTEAFF. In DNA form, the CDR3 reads TGTGCTAGTGCCCAACAGGGTGGCACTGAAGCTTTCTTT.

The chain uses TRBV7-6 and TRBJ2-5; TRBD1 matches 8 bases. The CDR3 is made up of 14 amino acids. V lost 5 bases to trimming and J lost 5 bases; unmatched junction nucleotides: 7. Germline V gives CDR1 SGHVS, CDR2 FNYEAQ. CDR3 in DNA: TGTGCCAGCAGCCCCGTGACAGGGGTTGAGACCCAGTACTTC. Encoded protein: CASSPVTGVETQYF.

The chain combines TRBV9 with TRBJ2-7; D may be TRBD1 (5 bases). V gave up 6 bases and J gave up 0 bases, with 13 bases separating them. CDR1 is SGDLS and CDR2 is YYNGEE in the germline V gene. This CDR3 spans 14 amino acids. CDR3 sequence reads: CASTRTPSSYEQYF. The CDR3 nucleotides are TGTGCCAGCACCCGGACACCGAGCTCCTACGAGCAGTACTTC.

CDR3 nucleotide sequence: TGTGCCATCAGTGAGACCACAGGGGGTCGAGAAGCTTTCTTT. Protein product: CAISETTGGREAFF. This sequence joins TRBV10-3 and TRBJ1-1; 8 nucleotides agree with TRBD1. Per germline, CDR1 ENHRY and CDR2 SYGVKD. The ends lost 2 bases at V and 8 bases at J; junction bases unmatched: 7. This CDR3 spans 14 amino acids.